The text below deals with one T cell receptor (beta chain). Repertoires were generated with immunoSEQ multiplex PCR, while TCRdb's copy carries only in-frame clones and drops some. Here the sample spans about 34,000 clones, about 90% being singletons. This CDR3 contains 15 residues. Trimming removed 3 bases from V and 5 bases from J; junction bases left unmatched: 4. Germline CDR1 is SGHTA and CDR2 is FQGNSA. This specimen belongs to a study of blood T cell repertoires in COVID-19. Looking at the study overall: Collection of acute and convalescent COVID-19 samples took place in the United States, Italy and Spain. PBMCs, B-cell-depleted T cells, or T cells were the source of the cDNA or gDNA that made up the material.

Sequenced sample: peripheral blood. The sequence derives from a man older than 75 with acute or convalescent COVID-19. The gene calls are TRBV7-2 and TRBJ1-3; 10 bases map to TRBD1. CDR3 nucleotides: TGTGCCAGCAGCTTTTCGACAGGGGGCAGAAACACCATATATTTT. This gives the protein CASSFSTGGRNTIYF. Full variable domain (rest looked up from reference TRBV7-2 and TRBJ1-3): GAGVSQSPSNKVTEKGKDVELRCDPISGHTALYWYRQSLGQGLEFLIYFQGNSAPDKSGLPSDRFSAERTGGSVSTLTIQRTQQEDSAVYLCASSFSTGGRNTIYFGEGSWLTVV.